Sequencing of this T cell receptor beta chain was carried out in a study of preoperative IRX-2 immunotherapy in early breast cancer. Treatment given: preoperative locoregional IRX-2 cytokine immunotherapy. TCRdb's table, derived via immunoSEQ multiplex PCR, lists solely in-frame clones and lacks some. The sample holds about 98,000 clones, roughly 90% seen once. The sequencing here drew on tumor tissue, taken after IRX-2 immunotherapy. This clonotype was sampled from a human donor with breast cancer.

CDR3 region: CASSTQAVPQHF. DNA of the CDR3: TGTGCCAGTAGTACTCAGGCTGTGCCCCAGCATTTT. The gene calls are TRBV19 and TRBJ1-5, with unresolved D. Between the trimmed V and J ends, which lost 4 bases and 9 bases, there was a span of 10 bases. In germline, CDR1 is LNHDA, CDR2 SQIVND (reference sequence). This CDR3 comprises 12 residues.